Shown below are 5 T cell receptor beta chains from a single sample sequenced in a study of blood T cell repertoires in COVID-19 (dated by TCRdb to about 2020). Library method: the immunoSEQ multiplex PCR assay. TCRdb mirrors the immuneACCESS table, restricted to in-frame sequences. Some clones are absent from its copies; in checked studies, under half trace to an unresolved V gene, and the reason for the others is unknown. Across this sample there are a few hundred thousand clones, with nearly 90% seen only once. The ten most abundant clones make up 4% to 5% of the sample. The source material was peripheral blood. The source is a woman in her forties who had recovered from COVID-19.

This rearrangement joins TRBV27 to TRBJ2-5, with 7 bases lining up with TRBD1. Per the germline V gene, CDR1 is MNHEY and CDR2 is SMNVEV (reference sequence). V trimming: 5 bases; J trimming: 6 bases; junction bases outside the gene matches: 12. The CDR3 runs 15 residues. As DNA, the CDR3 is TGTGCCAGCAGTCCCATAACCGGGACAGCACAGACCCAGTACTTC. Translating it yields CASSPITGTAQTQYF.

The chain's CDR3 is CASSLWGSGGREKLFF. As DNA, the CDR3 is TGTGCCAGCAGTTTATGGGGGTCAGGGGGCCGTGAAAAACTGTTTTTT. The chain employs TRBV28 and TRBJ1-4, with 8 bases identical to TRBD1. The J segment lost 7 bases and the V segment lost 0 bases, leaving 7 bases of the junction unmatched. CDR1 and CDR2 (germline): MDHEN, SYDVKM. The CDR3 has 16 residues.

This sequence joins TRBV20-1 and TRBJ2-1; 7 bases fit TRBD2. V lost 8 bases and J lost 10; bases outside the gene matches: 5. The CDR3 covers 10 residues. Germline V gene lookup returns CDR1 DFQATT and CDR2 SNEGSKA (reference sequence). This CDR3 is CSSGVREQFF. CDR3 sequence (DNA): TGCAGTAGCGGGGTCAGGGAGCAGTTCTTC.

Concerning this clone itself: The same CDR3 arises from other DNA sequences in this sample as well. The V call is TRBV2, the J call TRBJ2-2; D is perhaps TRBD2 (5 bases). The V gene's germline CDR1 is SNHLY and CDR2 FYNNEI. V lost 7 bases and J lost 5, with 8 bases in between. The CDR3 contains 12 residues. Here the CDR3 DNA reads TGTGCCAGCAACCGGGGAACCGGGGAGCTGTTTTTT. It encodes CASNRGTGELFF.

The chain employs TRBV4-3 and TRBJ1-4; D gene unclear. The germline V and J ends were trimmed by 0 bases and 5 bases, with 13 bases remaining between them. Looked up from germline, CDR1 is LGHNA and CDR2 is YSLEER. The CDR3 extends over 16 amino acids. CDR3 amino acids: CASSQDGSGLNEKLFF. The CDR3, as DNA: TGCGCCAGCAGCCAAGATGGATCCGGGTTAAATGAAAAACTGTTTTTT.